This entry lists 30 T cell receptor beta chains sequenced from one sample in a study of CD8 T cells in Susac syndrome. Reverse transcription of roughly 0.45 to 1 ug RNA was carried out with random hexamers. TCRdb independently ran MiXCR on the immunoSEQ multiplex PCR reads; one entry per CDR3 protein. Counted here are 150,000 to 180,000 distinct CDR3 sequences, just under 95% occurring once; the ten biggest clones make up roughly 0.19%. The material sequenced was CD8+ T cells from PBMCs. All receptors come from a human donor with multiple sclerosis.

The chain combines TRBV10-3 with TRBJ2-2; no definite D call. The length of the CDR3 is 15 residues. The germline gives CDR1 ENHRY, CDR2 SYGVKD. Trimming removed 2 bases at V and 3 bases at J, with 10 bases between. DNA of the CDR3: TGTGCCATCAGTGAGAGACCTTCGGACACCGGGGAGCTGTTTTTT. Its translation: CAISERPSDTGELFF.

The chain links TRBV5-1 to TRBJ2-3; 9 bases fit TRBD2. J lost 1 base, V lost 5 bases, and 2 bases had no gene match. CDR1 is SGHRS, CDR2 YFSETQ, per germline. This CDR3 has 14 residues. The CDR3 loop reads CASRRTSGTDTQYF. The CDR3 bases are TGCGCCAGCAGACGGACTAGCGGCACAGATACGCAGTATTTT.

The chain joins TRBV6-6 to TRBJ1-5; 8 positions agree with TRBD1. The J segment lost 5 bases and the V segment lost 7 bases, leaving 7 bases of the junction unmatched. CDR3 length equals 14 residues. Germline CDR1 and CDR2: MNHNY and SVGAGI (reference sequence). The CDR3 DNA reads as TGTGCCAGCACCGAGGGACAGGCGGATCAGCCCCAGCATTTT. It translates to CASTEGQADQPQHF.

CDR3 in DNA: TGTGCCAGCAGCCCAGGACCCGAAGGGTGGGGGAGCACAGATACGCAGTATTTT. This translates into CASSPGPEGWGSTDTQYF. The chain carries TRBV11-1 and TRBJ2-3; D may correspond to TRBD1 or TRBD2 (5 bases each). The CDR3 has 18 residues. Trimming took off 5 bases at V and 0 bases at J, with 21 bases between the two ends. Germline V gene sequence: CDR1 SGHAT, CDR2 FQDESV (reference sequence).

The chain employs TRBV29-1 and TRBJ2-1; D remains unclear. CDR3 length: 12 amino acids. Germline V gene data show CDR1 as SQVTM and CDR2 as ANQGSEA. Trimming cost V 3 bases and J 2 bases, with 5 bases left between them. CDR3 bases: TGCAGCGTTGATTTTACCTACAATGAGCAGTTCTTC. It is translated as CSVDFTYNEQFF.

This chain connects TRBV19 to TRBJ2-7, with D possibly matching TRBD1 (6 bases). Trimming removed 4 bases from V and 3 bases from J, with 13 bases in between. Germline V CDR1 and CDR2: LNHDA, SQIVND (reference sequence). There are 14 residues in the CDR3. CDR3 loop: CASSTRDTDYEQYF. The CDR3 DNA reads as TGTGCCAGTAGTACCAGGGACACAGACTACGAGCAGTACTTC.

J is TRBJ1-1 and V is TRBV2, with D unclear. V was pared by 0 bases and J by 8 bases, with 10 bases between. Germline V gives CDR1 SNHLY, CDR2 FYNNEI. The CDR3 consists of 13 residues. CDR3 sequence reads: CASSEAAGREAFF. In nucleotides, the CDR3 is TGTGCCAGCAGTGAAGCAGCGGGCAGGGAAGCTTTCTTT.

The chain combines TRBV15 with TRBJ2-1; 10 nucleotides line up with TRBD2. Trimming cost V 0 bases and J 7 bases; bases outside gene matches: 6. The CDR3 is made up of 16 amino acids. CDR1 is LNHNV and CDR2 is YYDKDF in the germline V gene (reference sequence). The CDR3 DNA reads TGTGCCACCAGCAGAGAGAGCGGGGGGGGTGGAAATGAGCAGTTCTTC. Its protein is CATSRESGGGGNEQFF.

Here the CDR3 reads CASSQWVVSYEQYF. The CDR3, as DNA: TGCGCCAGCAGCCAGTGGGTCGTCTCCTACGAGCAGTACTTC. The V gene is TRBV23-1, the J gene TRBJ2-7; D uncertain. TRBV23-1 carries the ORF label, with uncertain function. Trimming shortened V by 6 bases and J by 0 bases, and 12 bases separated the two germline ends. CDR3 length: 14 residues.

The rearrangement uses TRBV28 and TRBJ2-7; maybe TRBD2 (5 bases). Trimming removed 6 bases at V and 2 bases at J, with 11 bases between. There are 13 residues in the CDR3. CDR1 MDHEN and CDR2 SYDVKM come from the germline V gene. The CDR3 coding sequence is TGTGCCAGCAGGCCTCCGGGGACCTACGAGCAGTACTTC. Translating gives CASRPPGTYEQYF.

V usage is TRBV2 and J usage is TRBJ1-2, with D perhaps TRBD1 (6 bases). This CDR3 comprises 13 residues. CDR1 and CDR2 from the germline V gene are SNHLY and FYNNEI. Trimming cost V 10 bases and J 6 bases, with 18 bases left between them. CDR3 in amino acids: CANPDRPPDGYTF. CDR3 in DNA: TGTGCCAACCCCGACAGGCCGCCGGATGGCTACACCTTC.

CDR3 in DNA: TGTGCCAGCAGCCTAGACCGTCGCTATGGCTACACCTTC. Protein product: CASSLDRRYGYTF. The chain is built from TRBV7-9 and TRBJ1-2; D uncertain. This CDR3 has 13 residues. Germline CDR1 reads SEHNR; CDR2 reads FQNEAQ (reference sequence). Trimming removed 5 bases from V and 4 bases from J, with 11 bases in between.

This clonotype has just one count. V is TRBV20-1 and J is TRBJ2-5; 9 bases are shared with TRBD2. Germline CDR1 and CDR2: DFQATT and SNEGSKA (reference sequence). V lost 7 bases, J lost 2 bases, and 5 bases stayed unmatched. The CDR3 has 13 amino acids. For the CDR3, the DNA is TGCAGTGGTGGAGCGGGGGGTCAAGAGACCCAGTACTTC. Amino acid sequence: CSGGAGGQETQYF.

The chain is built from TRBV9 and TRBJ2-1; 10 nucleotides line up with TRBD2. The CDR3 is 16 residues long. With V trimmed by 3 bases and J by 5 bases, 8 bases remained unmatched. Germline loops: CDR1 SGDLS, CDR2 YYNGEE. The CDR3 nucleotides read TGTGCCAGCAGCGCACGGTGGACTAGCGGTAACAATGAGCAGTTCTTC. Protein: CASSARWTSGNNEQFF.

This clonotype was found once. The chain is built from TRBV30 and TRBJ2-3; no definite D call. The CDR3 is made up of 14 amino acids. V was pared by 2 bases and J by 2 bases, with 11 bases between. The germline CDR1 and CDR2 sequences are GTSNPN and SVGIG (reference sequence). The CDR3 DNA follows: TGTGCCTGGAGTCCCCCCACAGTCACAGATACGCAGTATTTT. Protein product: CAWSPPTVTDTQYF.

The chain carries TRBV3-1 and TRBJ1-3; TRBD1 matches at 9 bases. The CDR3 length is 17 residues. V gave up 0 bases and J gave up 8 bases; unmatched junction bases: 11. Per germline, CDR1 LGHDT and CDR2 YNNKEL (reference sequence). The DNA of the CDR3 is TGTGCCAGCAGCCAAGACGCCGGGACAGGGAGATCCGACACCATATATTTT. Translated: CASSQDAGTGRSDTIYF.

The chain carries TRBV29-1 and TRBJ2-2, with a possible D match to TRBD1 (5 bases). The CDR3 sequence is 14 residues long. Trimming stripped 0 bases from V and 5 bases from J, with 10 bases between. Germline V gene lookup returns CDR1 SQVTM and CDR2 ANQGSEA. The CDR3 DNA reads as TGCAGCGTTGAAGATCTAGGGGCAACCGGGGAGCTGTTTTTT. Translated: CSVEDLGATGELFF.

The gene calls are TRBV7-8 and TRBJ2-2, with D perhaps TRBD1 (6 bases). CDR1 SGHVS and CDR2 FQNEAQ come from the germline V gene. This CDR3 spans 11 amino acids. The CDR3 here is CATQGTGELFF. As DNA, the CDR3 is TGTGCAACACAGGGAACCGGGGAGCTGTTTTTT. Full variable domain (rest looked up from reference TRBV7-8 and TRBJ2-2): GAGVSQSPRYKVAKRGQDVALRCDPISGHVSLFWYQQALGQGPEFLTYFQNEAQLDKSGLPSDRFFAERPEGSVSTLKIQRTQQEDSAVYLCATQGTGELFFGEGSRLTVL.

The V call is TRBV9, the J call TRBJ2-3; D might be TRBD2 (5 bases). CDR1 is SGDLS and CDR2 is YYNGEE in the germline V gene. Trimming took off 3 bases at V and 6 bases at J, with 14 bases between the two ends. This CDR3 is 14 amino acids long. In DNA, the CDR3 is TGTGCCAGCAGCGGGACTCGGAAGAGGGATACGCAGTATTTT. Translating it yields CASSGTRKRDTQYF.

The V and J genes are TRBV27 and TRBJ1-2; D call uncertain. The CDR3 has 14 residues. Germline V gives CDR1 MNHEY, CDR2 SMNVEV (reference sequence). V shed 5 bases and J shed 1 base, with 11 bases lying between them. CDR3 bases: TGTGCCAGCAGTCCCCCTGGGTATAACTATGGCTACACCTTC. This codes for CASSPPGYNYGYTF.

This chain links TRBV14 with TRBJ2-7; 12 bases match TRBD2. V lost 3 bases, J lost 3 bases, and 3 bases stayed unmatched. The CDR3 covers 15 residues. From germline, CDR1 is SGHDN and CDR2 FVKESK. The DNA for the CDR3 is TGTGCCAGCAGCCATCTAGCGGGGGGGTTCTACGAGCAGTACTTC. Its protein product is CASSHLAGGFYEQYF.

V usage is TRBV6-5 and J usage is TRBJ2-5; 7 bases match TRBD1. The V and J ends lost 7 bases and 5 bases, in that order; junction bases with no gene match: 10. CDR1 is MNHEY, CDR2 SVGAGI, per germline. The CDR3 consists of 14 residues. The CDR3 DNA follows: TGTGCCAGCACCCAAGACAGGGCGGGCGAGACCCAGTACTTC. This translates into CASTQDRAGETQYF.

The rearrangement uses TRBV9 and TRBJ2-7; TRBD1 matches at 9 bases. There are 15 residues in the CDR3. Germline V gene lookup returns CDR1 SGDLS and CDR2 YYNGEE. Trimming cost V 0 bases and J 7 bases; bases outside gene matches: 8. In DNA, the CDR3 is TGTGCCAGCAGCGTAGGTGGGACAGGGACGAGGGAGCAGTACTTC. Its protein is CASSVGGTGTREQYF.

The rearrangement joins TRBV7-9 to TRBJ2-7; D tentatively fits TRBD1 or TRBD2 (5 bases each). Trimming pared 3 bases from V and 2 bases from J, leaving 8 bases between. Per germline, CDR1 SEHNR and CDR2 FQNEAQ (reference sequence). The CDR3 is 13 amino acids. The CDR3 DNA reads as TGTGCCAGCAGCTTGAGGGACCCCTACGAGCAGTACTTC. Protein sequence: CASSLRDPYEQYF.

The V call is TRBV4-1, the J call TRBJ2-7; 7 bases line up with TRBD1. Germline CDR1 is MGHRA and CDR2 is YSYEKL. V lost 3 bases and J lost 4; bases outside the gene matches: 9. CDR3 size: 15 residues. CDR3 nucleotide sequence: TGCGCCAGCAGCCAGGGACAGCCCCCTGGGTACGAGCAGTACTTC. This codes for CASSQGQPPGYEQYF.

V is TRBV24-1 and J is TRBJ2-3, with 10 positions matching TRBD1. CDR1 KGHDR and CDR2 SFDVKD come from the germline V gene. This CDR3 has 17 residues. The V and J ends lost 0 bases and 4 bases, in that order; junction bases with no gene match: 6. DNA of the CDR3: TGTGCCACCAGTGATTTGCCGACAGGGGGCAAGTCAGATACGCAGTATTTT. Translating gives CATSDLPTGGKSDTQYF.

The chain recombines TRBV13 with TRBJ2-5; tentatively, D is TRBD1 or TRBD2 (6 bases each). Germline CDR1 is PRHDT and CDR2 is FYEKMQ (reference sequence). The CDR3 length is 14 residues. The V gene lost 3 bases and the J gene lost 5 bases, with 13 bases spanning the gap. CDR3 residues: CASSFWGAGETQYF. CDR3 nucleotides: TGTGCCAGCAGCTTCTGGGGGGCCGGGGAGACCCAGTACTTC.

The chain uses TRBV6-5 and TRBJ2-1; 8 bases line up with TRBD1. The V gene end was trimmed by 4 bases and the J gene end by 15 bases; junction bases not matched to a gene: 8. Germline CDR1 MNHEY, CDR2 SVGAGI. The CDR3 has 12 residues. Here the CDR3 reads CASSLGQGSLFF. CDR3 coding DNA: TGTGCCAGCAGTTTAGGACAGGGAAGTCTGTTCTTC.

Here the CDR3 reads CASSGYREKAFF. The CDR3 nucleotides are TGTGCCAGCAGTGGATACAGGGAGAAAGCTTTCTTT. The chain combines TRBV2 with TRBJ1-1; D is possibly TRBD1 (6 bases). CDR3 size: 12 residues. Germline assignment: CDR1 SNHLY and CDR2 FYNNEI. Trimming took off 4 bases at V and 9 bases at J, with 12 bases between the two ends.

The chain links TRBV2 to TRBJ2-6; D gene unclear. V shed 10 bases and J shed 0 bases, with 10 bases lying between them. Germline CDR1 is SNHLY and CDR2 is FYNNEI. CDR3 length: 14 residues. The CDR3 region is CATVKSSGANVLTF. The CDR3 DNA reads TGTGCCACCGTAAAGAGCTCTGGGGCCAACGTCCTGACTTTC.